Sequencing of this TCR beta chain was carried out in a study of patients and donors after allogeneic stem cell transplantation. TCRdb re-called the RT-PCR reads through MiXCR, storing one row per CDR3 protein. The sample shows about 74,000 distinct CDR3 sequences, about 25% of them seen only once. This receptor was identified in a human donor who was either an allogeneic HSCT recipient or a stem cell or donor lymphocyte infusion donor (not recorded which). It is not recorded whose cells these are; they may come from a transplant donor. Sequencing was performed on blood, either unsorted or a sorted T cell fraction (not recorded which).

The DNA of the CDR3 is TGCGCCAGCAGTTGGGACGGTAGGAACAATGAGCAGTTCTTC. Its translation: CASSWDGRNNEQFF. The genes are TRBV4-1 and TRBJ2-1; either TRBD1 or TRBD2 may supply D (5 bases each). The germline V and J ends were trimmed by 6 bases and 5 bases, with 14 bases remaining between them. There are 14 residues in the CDR3. Germline loops: CDR1 MGHRA, CDR2 YSYEKL.